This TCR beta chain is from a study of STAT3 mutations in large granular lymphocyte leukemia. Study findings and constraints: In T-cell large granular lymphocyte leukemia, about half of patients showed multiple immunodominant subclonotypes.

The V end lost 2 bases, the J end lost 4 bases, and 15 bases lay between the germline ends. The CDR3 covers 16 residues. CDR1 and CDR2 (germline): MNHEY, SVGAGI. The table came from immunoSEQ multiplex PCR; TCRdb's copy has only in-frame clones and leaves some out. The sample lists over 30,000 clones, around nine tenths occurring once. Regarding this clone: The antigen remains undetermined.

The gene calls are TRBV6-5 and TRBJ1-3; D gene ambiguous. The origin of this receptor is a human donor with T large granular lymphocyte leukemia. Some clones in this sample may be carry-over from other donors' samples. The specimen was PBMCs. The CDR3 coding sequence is TGTGCCAGCAGTTACGGCCCGAGCGGGGAGGGAAACACCATATATTTT. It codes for CASSYGPSGEGNTIYF.